This is a list of T cell receptor beta chains from one sample in a study of blood T cell repertoires in COVID-19. TCRdb keeps only in-frame clones here, not all; method: immunoSEQ multiplex PCR. The sample carries around 290,000 clones, more than 70% recorded once. Sequenced material: PBMCs or T cells enriched from blood (not recorded which). The source is a woman in her sixties in a cohort exposed to, infected with or recovered from COVID-19 (not recorded which). The conserved cysteine and the conserved F or W are not part of the CDR3 here. Fields, in order: V gene, CDR3 protein.

TRBV5-4 | ASSLARDRVNEKLF
TRBV3-1/TRBV3-2 | ASSHGEPNSPLH
TRBV6-4 | ASSRDRGSNQPQH
TRBV28 | ASQTGGQDQPQH
TRBV19 | ASTKHQGNQPQH
TRBV6-5 | ASSLGAGPQH
TRBV6-1 | ASSELALY
TRBV12-3/TRBV12-4 | ASSPRLAGEQF
TRBV4-3 | ASSQDFVGGINQPQH
TRBV7-3 | ASSPQAGGPRETQY